Sequencing of this T cell receptor (beta chain) was carried out in a study of cytomegalovirus exposure and HLA in healthy donors. Primers: 60 Vbeta forward and 13 Jbeta reverse. The table came from immunoSEQ multiplex PCR; TCRdb's copy has only in-frame clones and leaves some out. Its listing shows around 130,000 clones. The CDR3 runs 20 residues. Germline CDR1 and CDR2: MDHEN and SYDVKM. V dropped 10 bases and J dropped 1; count of bases not matched to a gene: 21. The genes are TRBV28 and TRBJ1-3; the match to TRBD1 covers 11 bases. The receptor was isolated from a woman between 35 and 50 years old in good health and CMV-seronegative. The sequenced sample consisted of PBMCs. Here the CDR3 DNA reads TGTGCCATTTCGTCCCTCGCGACACGGTGGGACAGGGGGTCTGGAAACACCATATATTTT. Translating gives CAISSLATRWDRGSGNTIYF.